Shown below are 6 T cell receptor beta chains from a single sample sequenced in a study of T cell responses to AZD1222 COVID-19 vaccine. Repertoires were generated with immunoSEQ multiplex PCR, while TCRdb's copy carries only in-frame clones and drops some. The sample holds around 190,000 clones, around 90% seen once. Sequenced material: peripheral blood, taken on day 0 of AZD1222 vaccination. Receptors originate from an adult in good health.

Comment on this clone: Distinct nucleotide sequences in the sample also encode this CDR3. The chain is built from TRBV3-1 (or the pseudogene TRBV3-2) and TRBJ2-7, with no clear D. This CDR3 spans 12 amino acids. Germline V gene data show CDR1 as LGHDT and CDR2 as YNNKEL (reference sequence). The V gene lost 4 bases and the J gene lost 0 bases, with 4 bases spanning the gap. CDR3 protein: CASSPSSYEQYF. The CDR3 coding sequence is TGTGCCAGCAGCCCTTCCTCCTACGAGCAGTACTTC.

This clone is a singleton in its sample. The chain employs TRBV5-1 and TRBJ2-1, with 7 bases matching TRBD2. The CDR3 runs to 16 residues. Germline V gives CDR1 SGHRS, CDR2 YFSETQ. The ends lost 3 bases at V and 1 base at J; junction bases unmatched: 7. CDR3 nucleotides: TGCGCCAGCAGCTCCAACACGGGGGGATCCTACAATGAGCAGTTCTTC. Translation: CASSSNTGGSYNEQFF.

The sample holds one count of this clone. The CDR3 loop reads CASTQRATQETQYF. In nucleotides, the CDR3 is TGTGCCAGCACCCAGAGAGCGACTCAAGAGACCCAGTACTTC. The rearrangement links TRBV3-1 (or the pseudogene TRBV3-2) to TRBJ2-5; unclear D gene. CDR3 size: 14 residues. V lost 7 bases, J lost 2 bases, and 14 bases lay in between. CDR1 and CDR2 (germline): LGHDT, YNNKEL (reference sequence).

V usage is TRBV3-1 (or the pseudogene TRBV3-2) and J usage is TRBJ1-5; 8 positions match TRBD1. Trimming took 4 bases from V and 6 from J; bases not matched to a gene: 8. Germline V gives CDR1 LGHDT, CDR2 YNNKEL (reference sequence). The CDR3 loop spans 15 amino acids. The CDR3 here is CASSPNRTGPQPQHF. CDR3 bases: TGTGCCAGCAGCCCGAATAGGACAGGGCCTCAGCCCCAGCATTTT.

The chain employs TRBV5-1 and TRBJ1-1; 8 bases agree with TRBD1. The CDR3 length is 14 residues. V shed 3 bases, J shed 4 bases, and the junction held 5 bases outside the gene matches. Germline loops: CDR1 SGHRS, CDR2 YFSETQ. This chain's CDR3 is CASSSRTGTTEAFF. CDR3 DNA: TGCGCCAGCAGCTCCCGGACAGGGACCACTGAAGCTTTCTTT.

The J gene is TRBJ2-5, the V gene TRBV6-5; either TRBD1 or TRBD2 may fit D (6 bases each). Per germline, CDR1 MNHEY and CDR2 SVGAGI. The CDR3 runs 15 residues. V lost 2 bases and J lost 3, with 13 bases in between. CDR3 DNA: TGTGCCAGCAGTTACAGGGGGGACACAAAAGAGACCCAGTACTTC. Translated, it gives CASSYRGDTKETQYF.